This T cell receptor beta chain was identified in a study of T-cell memory formation after mild COVID-19. In TCRdb, the 5' RACE reads were re-called with MiXCR into one record per CDR3 protein. The sample carries roughly 280,000 distinct CDR3 sequences, about a sixth recorded once. This CDR3 contains 15 residues. V lost 4 bases, J lost 7 bases, and 6 bases stayed unmatched. Per germline, CDR1 MNHEY and CDR2 SVGEGT. The V gene is TRBV6-2 or TRBV6-3, the J gene TRBJ1-4; the match to TRBD1 covers 10 bases. The sample comprised PBMCs or a T cell subset sorted from them (not recorded which). This clonotype was obtained from a man between 18 and 35 years old who had mild COVID-19 (a few samples of this study predate the infection). Cell type and time point are not known. CDR3 nucleotide sequence: TGTGCCAGCAGTTCCGGCGGGACAGGGGCTGAAAAACTGTTTTTT. The encoded protein is CASSSGGTGAEKLFF.